Below, 30 T cell receptor beta chains from the same sample are listed, as sequenced in a study of shared clonotypes between healthy human individuals. Assay: immunoSEQ multiplex PCR; the TCRdb copy retains only in-frame clones and omits some. The data hold 1,400,000 or so clones, with about 98.5% observed a single time. The sequenced sample consisted of naive CD4+ T cells sorted from blood. Subset described: CD45RA+ positively selected. The receptors originated from a man between 25 and 39 years old in good health.

The V call is TRBV14, the J call TRBJ1-2; 10 nucleotides align to TRBD1. The CDR3 covers 15 residues. The V gene's germline CDR1 is SGHDN and CDR2 FVKESK. The ends lost 4 bases at V and 4 bases at J; junction bases unmatched: 6. CDR3 region: CASSPRTGGVYGYTF. In DNA, the CDR3 is TGTGCCAGCAGCCCCCGGACAGGGGGTGTCTATGGCTACACCTTC. The complete variable domain, with remaining parts taken from reference TRBV14 and TRBJ1-2, reads EAGVTQFPSHSVIEKGQTVTLRCDPISGHDNLYWYRRVMGKEIKFLLHFVKESKQDESGMPNNRFLAERTGGTYSTLKVQPAELEDSGVYFCASSPRTGGVYGYTFGSGTRLTVV.

The chain is built from TRBV18 and TRBJ2-1, with TRBD2 as a possible D gene (5 bases). V gave up 0 bases and J gave up 5 bases, with 11 bases separating them. Per germline, CDR1 KGHSH and CDR2 LQKENI. CDR3 length equals 15 residues. CDR3 bases: TGTGCCAGCTCACCACCGTCGGGGATCAACAATGAGCAGTTCTTC. This sequence encodes CASSPPSGINNEQFF.

The chain couples TRBV7-6 to TRBJ2-1; 8 nucleotides match TRBD2. CDR1 is SGHVS and CDR2 is FNYEAQ in the germline V gene. The CDR3 is made up of 15 amino acids. With 3 bases clipped from V and 5 bases from J, the junction kept 6 bases outside the gene matches. The DNA for the CDR3 is TGTGCCAGCAGCTTGGCGGGGGGACTCAACAATGAGCAGTTCTTC. This sequence encodes CASSLAGGLNNEQFF.

The chain is built from TRBV15 and TRBJ2-1, with 8 bases lining up with TRBD2. The germline V gene encodes CDR1 LNHNV and CDR2 YYDKDF (reference sequence). Trimming cost V 9 bases and J 3 bases; bases outside gene matches: 7. The length of the CDR3 is 14 residues. The CDR3 coding sequence is TGTGCCACAGGGAGCGGGAGCGTCTACAATGAGCAGTTCTTC. Translated: CATGSGSVYNEQFF. Using reference TRBV15 and TRBJ2-1 for the parts outside the CDR3, the full variable domain is DAMVIQNPRYQVTQFGKPVTLSCSQTLNHNVMYWYQQKSSQAPKLLFHYYDKDFNNEADTPDNFQSRRPNTSFCFLDIRSPGLGDTAMYLCATGSGSVYNEQFFGPGTRLTVL.

This clone was detected only once. V is TRBV9 and J is TRBJ2-1, with 15 bases that match TRBD2. The V gene end was trimmed by 3 bases and the J gene end by 2 bases; junction bases not matched to a gene: 12. The CDR3 extends over 20 amino acids. Germline V gives CDR1 SGDLS, CDR2 YYNGEE. The CDR3: CASSEGLAGGASSTYNEQFF. The CDR3, as DNA: TGTGCCAGCAGCGAGGGACTAGCGGGAGGCGCCTCCTCCACCTACAATGAGCAGTTCTTC.

The rearrangement uses TRBV9 and TRBJ1-1; D remains ambiguous. Trimming shortened V by 0 bases and J by 2 bases, and 14 bases separated the two germline ends. CDR1 and CDR2 (germline): SGDLS, YYNGEE. The CDR3 totals 16 residues. The CDR3 DNA reads TGTGCCAGCAGCGTAGGTAGGCAGGCTCGAAACACTGAAGCTTTCTTT. Amino acids: CASSVGRQARNTEAFF.

The chain employs TRBV5-1 and TRBJ2-7; 9 bases match TRBD1. J was trimmed by 7 bases and V by 0 bases; bases with no gene match: 8. Per the germline V gene, CDR1 is SGHRS and CDR2 is YFSETQ. CDR3 size: 15 residues. The CDR3 DNA reads as TGCGCCAGCAGCTTGGCCGGACAGGGGTTACAGGAGCAGTACTTC. It translates to CASSLAGQGLQEQYF. Based on the CDR3 plus reference TRBV5-1 and TRBJ2-7, the full variable domain is KAGVTQTPRYLIKTRGQQVTLSCSPISGHRSVSWYQQTPGQGLQFLFEYFSETQRNKGNFPGRFSGRQFSNSRSEMNVSTLELGDSALYLCASSLAGQGLQEQYFGPGTRLTVT.

This chain joins TRBV7-9 and TRBJ1-2; no firm D call. This CDR3 contains 13 residues. Looked up from germline, CDR1 is SEHNR and CDR2 is FQNEAQ (reference sequence). Between the trimmed V and J ends, which lost 5 bases and 4 bases, there was a span of 11 bases. The CDR3 DNA follows: TGTGCCAGCAGCGGCGGTGGTGGCTATGGCTACACCTTC. It is translated as CASSGGGGYGYTF.

This clone has only one observation. The V gene is TRBV10-3, the J gene TRBJ2-3; unclear D gene. Germline V gene lookup returns CDR1 ENHRY and CDR2 SYGVKD. Trimming stripped 0 bases from V and 2 bases from J, with 9 bases between. CDR3 length: 15 amino acids. DNA of the CDR3: TGTGCCATCAGTGAGTCGGGAATCTACACAGATACGCAGTATTTT. This gives the protein CAISESGIYTDTQYF.

V usage is TRBV7-8 and J usage is TRBJ2-1, with a tentative D call TRBD1 (5 bases). The CDR3 is 14 amino acids. V was shortened by 0 bases and J by 9 bases, with 12 bases between the two germline ends. The germline V gene has CDR1 SGHVS and CDR2 FQNEAQ. The CDR3 here is CASSLAGRVSEQFF. CDR3 nucleotides: TGTGCCAGCAGCTTAGCCGGCAGGGTCTCTGAGCAGTTCTTC.

The chain recombines TRBV7-9 with TRBJ1-2; 7 nucleotides line up with TRBD1. There are 14 residues in the CDR3. Germline V gene lookup returns CDR1 SEHNR and CDR2 FQNEAQ (reference sequence). Unmatched junction bases numbered 10, after V lost 5 bases and J lost 7 bases. CDR3 loop: CASSPRDSGVGYTF. CDR3 DNA sequence: TGTGCCAGCAGCCCGCGGGACAGCGGTGTTGGCTACACCTTC. Full variable domain (rest looked up from reference TRBV7-9 and TRBJ1-2): DTGVSQNPRHKITKRGQNVTFRCDPISEHNRLYWYRQTLGQGPEFLTYFQNEAQLEKSRLLSDRFSAERPKGSFSTLEIQRTEQGDSAMYLCASSPRDSGVGYTFGSGTRLTVV.

CDR3 DNA sequence: TGTGCCAGCAGCCTGAAGGGGGCGAGCGGCTACACCTTC. Amino acids: CASSLKGASGYTF. This sequence joins TRBV6-6 and TRBJ1-2, with 7 bases that match TRBD1. V lost 6 bases to trimming and J lost 8 bases; unmatched junction nucleotides: 9. Germline CDR1 and CDR2: MNHNY and SVGAGI (reference sequence). The CDR3 is 13 amino acids.

The J gene is TRBJ1-1, the V gene TRBV27, with unresolved D. This CDR3 region has 13 residues. Germline values: CDR1 MNHEY, CDR2 SMNVEV (reference sequence). The germline V and J ends were trimmed by 4 bases and 7 bases, with 13 bases remaining between them. CDR3 bases: TGTGCCAGCAGTTCCATACGCGGTTATGAAGCTTTCTTT. Translated, it gives CASSSIRGYEAFF.

The chain joins TRBV7-9 to TRBJ2-7; perhaps TRBD1 as D (6 bases). Germline CDR1 is SEHNR and CDR2 is FQNEAQ (reference sequence). V lost 8 bases and J lost 0, with 20 bases in between. CDR3 length equals 16 residues. CDR3 coding DNA: TGTGCCAGCCATGGGCCACAGGGTAAAGGCTCCTACGAGCAGTACTTC. Translation: CASHGPQGKGSYEQYF. Complete variable domain (other parts from reference TRBV7-9 and TRBJ2-7): DTGVSQNPRHKITKRGQNVTFRCDPISEHNRLYWYRQTLGQGPEFLTYFQNEAQLEKSRLLSDRFSAERPKGSFSTLEIQRTEQGDSAMYLCASHGPQGKGSYEQYFGPGTRLTVT.

This sequence joins TRBV25-1 and TRBJ1-1; 8 nucleotides match TRBD1. V shed 5 bases, J shed 10 bases, and the junction held 12 bases outside the gene matches. Germline CDR1 reads MGHDK; CDR2 reads SYGVNS. This CDR3 contains 14 residues. CDR3 protein: CASSLPGQEMRAFF. The CDR3 DNA follows: TGTGCCAGCAGTTTGCCGGGACAGGAAATGAGAGCTTTCTTT.

The chain is built from TRBV19 and TRBJ2-7; the D gene is possibly TRBD2 (6 bases). The CDR3 runs 16 residues. Germline V gene data show CDR1 as LNHDA and CDR2 as SQIVND (reference sequence). Trimming cost V 4 bases and J 2 bases, with 18 bases left between them. CDR3 sequence: CASSNPGGIRPYEQYF. The CDR3 DNA reads as TGTGCCAGTAGTAATCCTGGCGGGATTCGTCCCTACGAGCAGTACTTC.

The chain has TRBV7-6 and TRBJ1-1; D unclear. This CDR3 region has 17 residues. The V end was cut by 1 base, the J end by 1 base, with 16 bases between. Germline V lookup: CDR1 SGHVS, CDR2 FNYEAQ. Here the CDR3 DNA reads TGTGCCAGCAGCTTAGGGGCAGGCCTGGGCCCGAACACTGAAGCTTTCTTT. It specifies CASSLGAGLGPNTEAFF.

This clone was counted once. The chain employs TRBV28 and TRBJ2-7; D is uncertain. The CDR3 extends over 13 amino acids. V was trimmed by 6 bases and J by 10 bases, leaving 19 bases between them. CDR1 and CDR2 (germline): MDHEN, SYDVKM. CDR3 coding DNA: TGTGCCAGCAGAGACCGGTACCTACGAGAACAGTACTTC. Translation gives CASRDRYLREQYF.

This clone was seen only once. This chain joins TRBV19 and TRBJ2-6; 9 nucleotides agree with TRBD1. The CDR3 sequence is 20 residues long. Germline-derived CDR1 and CDR2 are LNHDA and SQIVND (reference sequence). Germline trimming cut 3 bases from V and 0 bases from J; bases unmatched to any gene: 12. CDR3 loop: CASSISWYRQGVSGANVLTF. The DNA of the CDR3 is TGTGCCAGTAGTATTTCTTGGTATAGACAGGGGGTCTCTGGGGCCAACGTCCTGACTTTC.

This chain connects TRBV5-8 to TRBJ2-2; tentative D call: TRBD2 (5 bases). Germline V gives CDR1 SGHTS, CDR2 YDEGEE. The CDR3 spans 14 residues. Trimming pared 1 base from V and 7 bases from J, leaving 11 bases between. CDR3 loop: CASSLNLRVGELFF. CDR3 sequence (DNA): TGTGCCAGCAGCTTGAACCTGAGGGTCGGGGAGCTGTTTTTT.

This chain connects TRBV7-2 to TRBJ2-7; TRBD2 agrees at 9 bases. The length of the CDR3 is 15 residues. CDR1 is SGHTA and CDR2 is FQGNSA in the germline V gene. The V segment lost 5 bases and the J segment 0 bases; nucleotides outside the gene matches: 5. The CDR3 sequence: CASSRSGSDSYEQYF. CDR3 nucleotides: TGTGCCAGCAGCCGTAGCGGGAGTGACTCCTACGAGCAGTACTTC.

The genes are TRBV11-2 and TRBJ2-3; tentative D call: TRBD2 (5 bases). The germline V gene encodes CDR1 SGHAT and CDR2 FQNNGV. The CDR3 has 16 amino acids. Trimming pared 1 base from V and 1 base from J, leaving 12 bases between. In nucleotides, the CDR3 is TGTGCCAGCAGCTTAGTGGCTAGCCCCGGCACAGATACGCAGTATTTT. Protein: CASSLVASPGTDTQYF.

The chain is built from TRBV29-1 and TRBJ2-7; D is unclear. Between the trimmed V and J ends, which lost 2 bases and 3 bases, there was a span of 5 bases. The CDR3 contains 11 residues. CDR1 SQVTM and CDR2 ANQGSEA come from the germline V gene. CDR3 residues: CSVELGYEQYF. The CDR3 DNA reads TGCAGCGTTGAACTGGGCTACGAGCAGTACTTC.

The genes are TRBV28 and TRBJ1-5, with D maybe TRBD1 (6 bases). Germline V gives CDR1 MDHEN, CDR2 SYDVKM. V was cut by 7 bases and J by 2 bases, with 21 bases left in between. The CDR3 covers 17 residues. This CDR3 is CASIPQGPGVGNQPQHF. CDR3 DNA sequence: TGTGCCAGCATCCCACAGGGCCCGGGGGTCGGCAATCAGCCCCAGCATTTT.

J is TRBJ2-5 and V is TRBV29-1; D tentatively fits TRBD1 or TRBD2 (5 bases each). Trimming stripped 6 bases from V and 2 bases from J, with 13 bases between. CDR1 and CDR2 from the germline V gene are SQVTM and ANQGSEA. The CDR3 loop spans 13 amino acids. CDR3 protein: CSVYGTTQETQYF. CDR3 nucleotides: TGCAGCGTATACGGGACGACGCAAGAGACCCAGTACTTC. Full variable domain (missing parts from reference TRBV29-1 and TRBJ2-5): SAVISQKPSRDICQRGTSLTIQCQVDSQVTMMFWYRQQPGQSLTLIATANQGSEATYESGFVIDKFPISRPNLTFSTLTVSNMSPEDSSIYLCSVYGTTQETQYFGPGTRLLVL.

This rearrangement joins TRBV7-2 to TRBJ2-2; 7 nucleotides align to TRBD1. Looked up from germline, CDR1 is SGHTA and CDR2 is FQGNSA. This CDR3 comprises 13 residues. With V trimmed by 4 bases and J by 9 bases, 5 bases remained unmatched. The CDR3 region is CASSSGQPRELFF. The CDR3 nucleotides read TGTGCCAGCAGCTCGGGACAGCCCAGGGAGCTGTTTTTT.

The J gene is TRBJ2-5, the V gene TRBV7-9; no reliable D call. CDR1 SEHNR and CDR2 FQNEAQ come from the germline V gene (reference sequence). V dropped 6 bases and J dropped 5 bases, with 10 bases sitting between them. The CDR3 consists of 12 residues. CDR3 nucleotide sequence: TGTGCCAGCAGACAACACACGGAGACCCAGTACTTC. It yields the protein CASRQHTETQYF.

Concerning this clone: One junction end does not reproduce the germline sequence, and a read error may be involved. This sequence joins TRBV5-4 and TRBJ2-7, with TRBD2 matching over 7 bases. This CDR3 is built from 16 residues. Looked up from germline, CDR1 is SGHNT and CDR2 is YYREEE (reference sequence). The CDR3 protein is CASSPRGDGSSHEQYF. CDR3 coding DNA: TGTGCCAGCAGCCCCCGGGGGGACGGCTCCTCCCACGAGCAGTACTTC.

On this clone itself: Additional DNA sequences in this sample encode the identical CDR3. The CDR3 DNA follows: TGCGCCAGCAGCCCCGGACTAGCGGGGCCCTACGAGCAGTACTTC. This encodes CASSPGLAGPYEQYF. The chain employs TRBV5-1 and TRBJ2-7; 12 bases match TRBD2. This CDR3 comprises 15 residues. V dropped 4 bases and J dropped 2; count of bases not matched to a gene: 4. CDR1 is SGHRS, CDR2 YFSETQ, per germline.

The V call is TRBV30, the J call TRBJ2-1; 9 bases fit TRBD2. The V segment lost 2 bases and the J segment 3 bases; nucleotides outside the gene matches: 8. The CDR3 is made up of 16 amino acids. Looked up from germline, CDR1 is GTSNPN and CDR2 is SVGIG (reference sequence). The CDR3 region has the DNA TGTGCCTGGAGTCCAAGAGCGGGAGGTGGCTACAATGAGCAGTTCTTC. This gives the protein CAWSPRAGGGYNEQFF.